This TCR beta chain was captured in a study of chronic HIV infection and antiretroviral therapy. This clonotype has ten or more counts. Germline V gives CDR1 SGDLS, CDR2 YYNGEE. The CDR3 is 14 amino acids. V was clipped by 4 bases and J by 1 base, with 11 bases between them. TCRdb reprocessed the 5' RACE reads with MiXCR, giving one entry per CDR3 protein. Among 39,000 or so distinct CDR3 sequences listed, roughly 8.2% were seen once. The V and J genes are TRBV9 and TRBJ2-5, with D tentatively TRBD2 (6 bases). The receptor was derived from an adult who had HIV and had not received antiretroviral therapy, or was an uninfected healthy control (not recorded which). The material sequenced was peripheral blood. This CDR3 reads CASSWGGGQETQYF. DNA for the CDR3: TGTGCCAGCAGCTGGGGAGGCGGCCAAGAGACCCAGTACTTC.